Each of the 21 T cell receptor beta chains below was sequenced from the same sample in a study of T cells in Graves' hyperthyroidism and ophthalmopathy. Amplification yielded TCR beta CDR3 regions, with RNA transcripts as the source. TCR CDR3 regions were first amplified by RT-PCR with HTBI primers. TCRdb re-called the multiplex PCR reads with MiXCR, one entry per CDR3 protein. The sample records roughly 200,000 distinct CDR3 sequences, around 19% being singletons. The material sequenced was blood. The origin of the receptors is a man aged 35-49 years with Graves' hyperthyroidism.

In its sample, this clonotype was seen many times. V usage is TRBV2 and J usage is TRBJ2-7; D gene unclear. The CDR3 runs 13 residues. Germline CDR1 SNHLY, CDR2 FYNNEI. V was pared by 8 bases and J by 6 bases, with 17 bases between. The CDR3 is CASPETRFSEQYF. The CDR3 nucleotides are TGTGCCAGCCCGGAGACACGCTTTTCCGAGCAGTACTTC.

The rearrangement joins TRBV10-3 to TRBJ2-2; D may match TRBD1 or TRBD2 (6 bases each). The germline V gene encodes CDR1 ENHRY and CDR2 SYGVKD. This CDR3 comprises 15 residues. The V gene lost 11 bases and the J gene lost 4 bases, with 20 bases spanning the gap. This chain's CDR3 is CASNWGRGGTGELFF. CDR3 coding DNA: TGTGCCTCCAATTGGGGCAGGGGAGGCACCGGGGAGCTGTTTTTT.

In its sample, this clonotype was seen many times. The chain employs TRBV30 and TRBJ2-1, with 12 positions matching TRBD2. Per germline, CDR1 GTSNPN and CDR2 SVGIG (reference sequence). V trimming: 1 base; J trimming: 6 bases; junction bases outside the gene matches: 13. The CDR3 has 18 residues. The DNA for the CDR3 is TGTGCCTGGAGTGACCCCGGCCCTCTAGCGGGGGGGCCCAATGAGCAGTTCTTC. It specifies CAWSDPGPLAGGPNEQFF.

This clonotype was observed at least ten times. V gene TRBV7-2 combines with J gene TRBJ2-5; TRBD2 agrees at 8 bases. The CDR3 is 14 amino acids. V shed 6 bases, J shed 1 base, and the junction held 4 bases outside the gene matches. Germline-derived CDR1 and CDR2 are SGHTA and FQGNSA. CDR3 DNA sequence: TGTGCCAGCAGATCCGGACTAGCCCAAGAGACCCAGTACTTC. It codes for CASRSGLAQETQYF.

The sample holds many counts of this clonotype. The rearrangement uses TRBV7-2 and TRBJ2-7; 10 positions match TRBD1. CDR1 is SGHTA, CDR2 FQGNSA, per germline. The V segment lost 5 bases and the J segment 2 bases; nucleotides outside the gene matches: 6. CDR3 length equals 15 residues. CDR3 residues: CASSEGGTGAYEQYF. The CDR3 DNA reads TGTGCCAGCAGCGAGGGCGGGACAGGGGCCTACGAGCAGTACTTC.

The chain uses TRBV29-1 and TRBJ2-7; the D is unclear. From germline, CDR1 is SQVTM and CDR2 ANQGSEA. Trimming cost V 4 bases and J 3 bases, with 16 bases left between them. The length of the CDR3 is 14 residues. The CDR3 spells CSVGVLYPFYEQYF. The CDR3 DNA sequence: TGCAGCGTTGGAGTATTATACCCCTTCTACGAGCAGTACTTC.

This clonotype occurred many times. The chain has TRBV3-1 and TRBJ1-1; 8 bases fit TRBD1. After removal of 3 bases from V and 1 base from J, the junction contained 4 bases not matched to a gene. CDR3 length: 15 residues. Looked up from germline, CDR1 is LGHDT and CDR2 is YNNKEL (reference sequence). The CDR3 spells CASSHHGTGNTEAFF. DNA for the CDR3: TGTGCCAGCAGCCATCACGGGACAGGGAACACTGAAGCTTTCTTT.

Turning to this clonotype: Because it lacks the conserved phenylalanine or tryptophan at the end, this CDR3 is likely a read error. The gene calls are TRBV20-1 and TRBJ2-7; TRBD2 is a possible D gene (5 bases). CDR1 is DFQATT and CDR2 is SNEGSKA in the germline V gene (reference sequence). The CDR3 is made up of 14 amino acids. Trimming removed 0 bases from V and 6 bases from J, with 15 bases in between. The CDR3 loop is CSARDLERGLEQYL. CDR3 coding DNA: TGCAGTGCTAGAGATCTCGAACGAGGACTCGAGCAGTACCTC.

This clonotype has at least ten counts. The chain employs TRBV27 and TRBJ1-4, with D perhaps matching TRBD1 (6 bases). Germline V gene lookup returns CDR1 MNHEY and CDR2 SMNVEV (reference sequence). V shed 8 bases and J shed 8 bases, with 15 bases lying between them. CDR3 size: 13 residues. CDR3 sequence (DNA): TGTGCCAGCCGACGAACCGGACAGGAAAAACTGTTTTTT. Translation gives CASRRTGQEKLFF.

There are many counts of this clonotype. The chain combines TRBV11-1 with TRBJ2-5; 10 bases are shared with TRBD2. Unmatched junction bases numbered 7, after V lost 5 bases and J lost 4 bases. This CDR3 is 15 amino acids long. In germline, CDR1 is SGHAT, CDR2 FQDESV (reference sequence). In DNA, the CDR3 is TGTGCCAGCAGCACCAGGAGGACTAGCGGAGAGACCCAGTACTTC. Protein product: CASSTRRTSGETQYF.

In nucleotides, the CDR3 is TGTGCCATCAGCCCGGACAACTACGAGCAGTACTTC. It is translated as CAISPDNYEQYF. V is TRBV10-3 and J is TRBJ2-7; maybe TRBD1 (5 bases). V was cut by 6 bases and J by 3 bases, with 9 bases left in between. The CDR3 is 12 residues long. CDR1 and CDR2 from the germline V gene are ENHRY and SYGVKD.

CDR3 residues: CASSYLAGGLSYNEQFF. CDR3 DNA sequence: TGTGCCAGCAGTTACCTAGCGGGGGGACTCTCCTACAATGAGCAGTTCTTC. This chain links TRBV6-9 with TRBJ2-1; TRBD2 matches 11 bases. The germline V gene encodes CDR1 MNHGY and CDR2 SVAAGI. The CDR3 sequence is 17 residues long. V trimming: 3 bases; J trimming: 0 bases; junction bases outside the gene matches: 4.

Only one count was recorded for this clonotype. One base away lies a much larger clone, so this may be a sequencing read error. This rearrangement joins TRBV5-1 to TRBJ2-7; TRBD1 agrees at 8 bases. Germline lookup yields CDR1 SGHRS and CDR2 YFSETQ. This CDR3 contains 15 residues. V trimming: 3 bases; J trimming: 4 bases; junction bases outside the gene matches: 9. CDR3 sequence: CASSSFHRGVYEQYF. CDR3 DNA: TGCGCCAGCAGCTCATTCCACAGGGGGGTTTACGAGCAGTACTTC. The full variable domain, in which reference TRBV5-1 and TRBJ2-7 provide the parts outside the CDR3, is KAGVTQTPRYLIKTRGQQVTLSCSPISGHRSVSWYQQTPGQGLQFLFEYFSETQRNKGNFPGRFSGRQFSNSRSEMNVSTLELGDSALYLCASSSFHRGVYEQYFGPGTRLTVT.

This clonotype has ten or more counts. The chain couples TRBV5-1 to TRBJ1-2; possible D gene TRBD1, 5 bases. Germline V CDR1 and CDR2: SGHRS, YFSETQ. Trimming took off 1 base at V and 8 bases at J, with 15 bases between the two ends. The CDR3 consists of 14 residues. The CDR3, as DNA: TGCGCCAGCAGCTTGACCGCGGGGGGAATAGGCTACACCTTC. Translating gives CASSLTAGGIGYTF. Full variable domain (outside the CDR3, taken from reference TRBV5-1 and TRBJ1-2): KAGVTQTPRYLIKTRGQQVTLSCSPISGHRSVSWYQQTPGQGLQFLFEYFSETQRNKGNFPGRFSGRQFSNSRSEMNVSTLELGDSALYLCASSLTAGGIGYTFGSGTRLTVV.

The chain carries TRBV18 and TRBJ1-3; possible D gene TRBD1, 6 bases. Germline V gives CDR1 KGHSH, CDR2 LQKENI. Trimming took off 6 bases at V and 2 bases at J, with 17 bases between the two ends. The CDR3 loop spans 16 amino acids. The DNA for the CDR3 is TGTGCCAGCTCCCTTACCCAGGGGTCGCCTGGAAACACCATATATTTT. Its translation: CASSLTQGSPGNTIYF.

This clonotype has ten or more counts. This sequence joins TRBV27 and TRBJ1-4; D may be TRBD1 (6 bases). V was pared by 0 bases and J by 7 bases, with 12 bases between. The CDR3 extends over 15 amino acids. The V gene's germline CDR1 is MNHEY and CDR2 SMNVEV (reference sequence). CDR3 amino acids: CASSLSGGVGEKLFF. The DNA of the CDR3 is TGTGCCAGCAGTTTATCGGGGGGCGTAGGTGAAAAACTGTTTTTT.

This clonotype was seen many times. The V gene is TRBV5-1, the J gene TRBJ2-5, with a possible D match to TRBD2 (5 bases). The CDR3 length is 15 residues. V gave up 2 bases and J gave up 5 bases, with 16 bases separating them. In germline, CDR1 is SGHRS, CDR2 YFSETQ. The CDR3 coding sequence is TGCGCCAGCAGCTTAGATCTCGGGATCGGGGAGACCCAGTACTTC. This encodes CASSLDLGIGETQYF.

The V call is TRBV9, the J call TRBJ2-3; TRBD2 matches 8 bases. This CDR3 region has 15 residues. The V segment lost 3 bases and the J segment 4 bases; nucleotides outside the gene matches: 7. Germline CDR1 and CDR2: SGDLS and YYNGEE. DNA of the CDR3: TGTGCCAGCAGCGCCCGGGGGGGCTGGTCAGATACGCAGTATTTT. Protein sequence: CASSARGGWSDTQYF.

The chain has TRBV6-2 or TRBV6-3 and TRBJ2-7, with 7 bases aligning to TRBD2. The CDR3 consists of 13 residues. Germline CDR1 and CDR2: MNHEY and SVGEGT. The J segment lost 7 bases and the V segment lost 5 bases, leaving 8 bases of the junction unmatched. For the CDR3, the DNA is TGTGCCAGCAGTCTACGACTAGCATCAGAGCAGTACTTC. Protein sequence: CASSLRLASEQYF.

This clonotype came up many times. The genes are TRBV15 and TRBJ2-7; a weak D match, TRBD2 (5 bases). Germline V gene lookup returns CDR1 LNHNV and CDR2 YYDKDF (reference sequence). Deletions cut 3 bases from V and 3 bases from J, with 9 bases between. The CDR3 has 13 amino acids. CDR3 residues: CATSRDGGYEQYF. The DNA for the CDR3 is TGTGCCACCAGCAGGGACGGAGGCTACGAGCAGTACTTC.

In this sample, this clonotype turned up many times. The chain recombines TRBV13 with TRBJ1-5; TRBD1 agrees at 7 bases. Germline V gene sequence: CDR1 PRHDT, CDR2 FYEKMQ (reference sequence). V was clipped by 4 bases and J by 3 bases; unmatched bases: 3. The CDR3 spans 14 residues. The CDR3 coding sequence is TGTGCCAGCAGCTCCGGACAGGACAATCAGCCCCAGCATTTT. Translation: CASSSGQDNQPQHF. The full variable domain, in which reference TRBV13 and TRBJ1-5 provide the parts outside the CDR3, is AAGVIQSPRHLIKEKRETATLKCYPIPRHDTVYWYQQGPGQDPQFLISFYEKMQSDKGSIPDRFSAQQFSDYHSELNMSSLELGDSALYFCASSSGQDNQPQHFGDGTRLSIL.